The rows below give T cell receptor beta chains drawn from one sample of a study of blood T cell repertoires in COVID-19. Libraries were prepared by immunoSEQ multiplex PCR; TCRdb keeps only in-frame clonotypes and omits some of them. The table shows around 110,000 clones, with roughly 80% occurring only once. Sequenced: peripheral blood. These receptor sequences come from a young man with acute or convalescent COVID-19. Each CDR3 is given with its conserved first and last residue. A D gene is named only where the DNA matches it firmly. Size values are once, few and many counts, or a class for expanded clones, and some rows have none.

abundance	v_gene	d_gene	j_gene	CDR3aa	CDR3nt
-	TRBV5-6	TRBD2	TRBJ2-1	CASSGSGSIPYNEQFF	TGTGCCAGCAGCGGTAGCGGGAGCATTCCCTACAATGAGCAGTTCTTC
-	TRBV6-4	TRBD2	TRBJ2-1	CASTLEAGIHNEQFF	TGTGCCAGCACCCTAGAAGCGGGAATCCACAATGAGCAGTTCTTC
-	TRBV12-5	TRBD1	TRBJ2-2	CASGLVHPPTGSGELFF	TGTGCTAGTGGTTTGGTACACCCGCCGACAGGGTCCGGGGAGCTGTTTTTT
-	TRBV27	-	TRBJ2-1	CASSLSVSRDLWIDEQFF	TGTGCCAGCAGTTTATCCGTCTCACGGGACTTATGGATCGATGAGCAGTTCTTC
-	TRBV7-8	-	TRBJ2-1	CASSLGHYSYNEQFF	TGTGCCAGCAGCTTAGGGCACTACTCCTACAATGAGCAGTTCTTC
-	TRBV19	-	TRBJ2-2	CASSMLGGSTGELFF	TGTGCCAGTAGTATGCTGGGGGGAAGCACCGGGGAGCTGTTTTTT
-	TRBV7-9	-	TRBJ1-3	CASSLRGSGNTIYF	TGTGCCAGCAGCTTACGGGGATCTGGAAACACCATATATTTT
few	TRBV13	TRBD2	TRBJ2-5	CASSPRLAGGQETQYF	TGTGCCAGCAGCCCACGACTAGCGGGAGGTCAGGAGACCCAGTACTTC
-	TRBV11-2	-	TRBJ2-1	CASSPDVSARNEQFF	TGTGCCAGCAGTCCTGATGTTAGCGCCCGCAATGAGCAGTTCTTC
-	TRBV2	TRBD2	TRBJ2-3	CASSPGTSGSADTQYF	TGTGCCAGCAGTCCCGGGACTAGCGGGAGTGCAGATACGCAGTATTTT
-	TRBV6-5	TRBD1	TRBJ1-2	CASTLDRGLGYTF	TGTGCCAGCACCCTAGACAGGGGGCTTGGCTACACCTTC
-	TRBV6-5	TRBD1	TRBJ1-4	CASGTDEKLFF	TGTGCCAGCGGGACAGACGAAAAACTGTTTTTT
-	TRBV3-1/TRBV3-2	-	TRBJ1-6	CASSQGGRRSPLHF	TGTGCCAGCAGCCAAGGCGGCCGACGGTCACCCCTCCACTTT
-	TRBV5-5	TRBD2	TRBJ2-1	CASSPRTRVSYNEQFF	TGTGCCAGCAGCCCAAGGACTAGAGTATCCTACAATGAGCAGTTCTTC
-	TRBV25-1	-	TRBJ1-1	CASSELGANTEAFF	TGTGCCAGCAGTGAATTGGGGGCAAACACTGAAGCTTTCTTT
few	TRBV6-4	TRBD1	TRBJ2-1	CASSDSVTGNNEQFF	TGTGCCAGCAGTGACTCCGTGACAGGGAACAATGAGCAGTTCTTC
-	TRBV20-1	-	TRBJ1-1	CSASRRTEAFF	TGCAGTGCTAGTCGCAGAACTGAAGCTTTCTTT
-	TRBV5-1	-	TRBJ2-5	CASSLGVQETQYF	TGCGCCAGCAGCTTAGGGGTACAGGAGACCCAGTACTTC
few	TRBV12-3/TRBV12-4	-	TRBJ1-1	CASSAGMNTEAFF	TGTGCCAGCAGTGCAGGTATGAACACTGAAGCTTTCTTT
-	TRBV5-5	-	TRBJ2-1	CASSLPLAGSYNEQFF	TGTGCCAGCAGCTTGCCCCTAGCCGGGTCCTACAATGAGCAGTTCTTC
-	TRBV2	-	TRBJ2-5	CASSSGGGETQYF	TGTGCCAGCAGTTCGGGGGGCGGAGAGACCCAGTACTTC
-	TRBV6-5	-	TRBJ2-3	CASSPSGVGDTQYF	TGTGCCAGCAGTCCCAGCGGTGTAGGGGATACGCAGTATTTT
-	TRBV10-3	TRBD1	TRBJ1-4	CAISDPGQGPPNEKLFF	TGTGCCATCAGTGACCCGGGACAGGGCCCCCCTAATGAAAAACTGTTTTTT
-	TRBV9	TRBD2	TRBJ2-1	CASRREGKNEQFF	TGTGCCAGCAGGCGGGAGGGTAAGAATGAGCAGTTCTTC
-	TRBV2	TRBD1	TRBJ1-4	CASSEDRDNEKLFF	TGTGCCAGCAGTGAGGACAGGGATAATGAAAAACTGTTTTTT
-	TRBV11-3	TRBD1	TRBJ2-7	CASSVGTGGFYEQYF	TGTGCCAGCAGCGTCGGGACAGGGGGCTTCTACGAGCAGTACTTC
few	TRBV5-3	TRBD2	TRBJ2-5	CARSSGLAGQETQYF	TGTGCCAGAAGCAGTGGACTAGCGGGCCAAGAGACCCAGTACTTC
-	TRBV15	-	TRBJ1-1	CATSRGLTGTEAFF	TGTGCCACCAGCAGAGGACTGACGGGGACTGAAGCTTTCTTT
few	TRBV25-1	TRBD1	TRBJ1-4	CASSVIGGATNEKLFF	TGTGCCAGCAGTGTGATAGGGGGCGCAACTAATGAAAAACTGTTTTTT
-	TRBV11-2	-	TRBJ2-7	CASSSGPDLSYEQYF	TGTGCCAGCAGCTCCGGACCGGACTTATCCTACGAGCAGTACTTC
-	TRBV6-1	-	TRBJ1-2	CASSESATGIYGYTF	TGTGCCAGCAGTGAATCGGCCACAGGGATCTACGGCTACACCTTC
once	TRBV7-9	-	TRBJ2-5	CASSLEVTRQETQYF	TGTGCCAGCAGCTTAGAGGTGACTAGACAAGAGACCCAGTACTTC
few	TRBV12-3/TRBV12-4	-	TRBJ1-6	CASSFGYNSPLHF	TGTGCCAGCAGTTTCGGTTATAATTCACCCCTCCACTTT
-	TRBV29-1	-	TRBJ2-3	CSVSGTSTDTQYF	TGCAGCGTCTCCGGGACTAGCACAGATACGCAGTATTTT
-	TRBV6-6	-	TRBJ2-1	CASSYKLTPTGDEQFF	TGTGCCAGCAGTTACAAGTTGACACCGACGGGGGATGAGCAGTTCTTC
-	TRBV7-9	TRBD1	TRBJ1-1	CASSSADRGDAEAFF	TGTGCCAGCAGCTCCGCTGACAGGGGAGACGCTGAAGCTTTCTTT
-	TRBV18	-	TRBJ1-2	CASSPLLEANYGYTF	TGTGCCAGCTCACCACTATTAGAAGCTAACTATGGCTACACCTTC
once	TRBV19	TRBD2	TRBJ2-2	CASSTSGANTGELFF	TGTGCCAGTTCTACTAGCGGGGCGAACACCGGGGAGCTGTTTTTT
-	TRBV10-3	-	TRBJ2-7	CAISESKGRGSSYEQYF	TGTGCCATCAGTGAGTCGAAAGGTAGGGGGAGCTCCTACGAGCAGTACTTC
-	TRBV19	TRBD1	TRBJ1-2	CASTWTGRSSFYGYTF	TGTGCCAGTACGTGGACAGGGAGGTCGTCTTTCTATGGCTACACCTTC
once	TRBV30	-	TRBJ2-7	CAWGRGAAEQYF	TGTGCCTGGGGCCGGGGGGCAGCCGAGCAGTACTTC
-	TRBV6-6	TRBD1	TRBJ1-5	CASSPGQFSNQPQHF	TGTGCCAGCAGCCCGGGACAGTTTAGCAATCAGCCCCAGCATTTT
once	TRBV5-1	-	TRBJ1-2	CASSGRGNYGYTF	TGCGCCAGCAGCGGGAGAGGAAACTATGGCTACACCTTC
-	TRBV5-1	-	TRBJ1-4	CASSTGQFRSEKLFF	TGCGCCAGCAGCACTGGACAGTTTCGAAGCGAAAAACTGTTTTTT
-	TRBV7-6	-	TRBJ2-5	CASSVKETQYF	TGTGCCAGCAGTGTAAAAGAGACCCAGTACTTC
-	TRBV2	TRBD1	TRBJ2-2	CASRRGTGGTGELFF	TGTGCCAGCAGGCGGGGGACAGGGGGAACCGGGGAGCTGTTTTTT
once	TRBV7-2	TRBD1	TRBJ1-1	CASSGQGGTGTEAFF	TGTGCCAGCAGCGGACAGGGAGGTACGGGCACTGAAGCTTTCTTT
-	TRBV19	TRBD1	TRBJ2-7	CASSIGQGVYEQYF	TGTGCCAGTAGTATCGGTCAGGGGGTGTACGAGCAGTACTTC
-	TRBV5-4	-	TRBJ2-2	CASSRATPGELFF	TGTGCCAGCAGCCGAGCGACTCCCGGGGAGCTGTTTTTT
many	TRBV28	-	TRBJ1-5	CASSLSGGGRKSQPQHF	TGTGCCAGCAGTTTATCCGGGGGGGGGCGGAAGAGTCAGCCCCAGCATTTT
-	TRBV6-1	-	TRBJ1-3	CASSEDRFSGNTIYF	TGTGCCAGCAGTGAAGACAGGTTCTCTGGAAACACCATATATTTT
-	TRBV9	-	TRBJ2-1	CASSAYRGGNEQFF	TGTGCCAGCAGCGCCTACAGGGGGGGCAATGAGCAGTTCTTC
-	TRBV7-9	-	TRBJ1-2	CASSPTGIGNYGYTF	TGTGCCAGCAGCCCAACAGGGATAGGGAACTATGGCTACACCTTC
-	TRBV29-1	-	TRBJ1-4	CSVEDFRGGPANEKLFF	TGCAGCGTTGAAGACTTTCGGGGAGGGCCAGCTAATGAAAAACTGTTTTTT
-	TRBV19	TRBD1	TRBJ1-1	CASSIGGGQAALF	TGTGCCAGTAGTATAGGAGGAGGACAGGCGGCCCTCTTT
few	TRBV6-5	TRBD1	TRBJ1-2	CATKKGDRRHGYTF	TGTGCCACCAAGAAGGGGGACAGGAGGCATGGCTACACCTTC
-	TRBV2	-	TRBJ2-7	CASRGEGVEQYF	TGTGCCAGCAGGGGGGAGGGGGTCGAGCAGTACTTC